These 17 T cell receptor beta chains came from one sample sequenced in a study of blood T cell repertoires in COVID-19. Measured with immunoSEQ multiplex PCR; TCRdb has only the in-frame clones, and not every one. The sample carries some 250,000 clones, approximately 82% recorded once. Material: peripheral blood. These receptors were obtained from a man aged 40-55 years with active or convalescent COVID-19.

CDR3 residues: CASSPDSYSGNTIYF. In DNA form, the CDR3 reads TGTGCCAGTAGTCCCGACAGTTACTCTGGAAACACCATATATTTT. The chain recombines TRBV19 with TRBJ1-3, with D perhaps matching TRBD1 (5 bases). The germline CDR1 and CDR2 sequences are LNHDA and SQIVND (reference sequence). The CDR3 has 15 amino acids. Trimming removed 5 bases from V and 0 bases from J, with 11 bases in between.

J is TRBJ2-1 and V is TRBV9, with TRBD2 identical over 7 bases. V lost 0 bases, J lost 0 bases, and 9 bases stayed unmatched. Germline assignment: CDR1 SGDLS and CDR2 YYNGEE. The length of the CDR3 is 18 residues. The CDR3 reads CASSVGSSGTSSYNEQFF. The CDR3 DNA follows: TGTGCCAGCAGCGTAGGTTCGAGCGGGACCAGCTCCTACAATGAGCAGTTCTTC.

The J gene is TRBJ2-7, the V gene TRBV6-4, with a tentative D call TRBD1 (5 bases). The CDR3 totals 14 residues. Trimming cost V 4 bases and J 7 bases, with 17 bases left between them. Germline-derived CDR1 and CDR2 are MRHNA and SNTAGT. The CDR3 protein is CASSAEVFAGEQYF. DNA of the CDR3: TGTGCCAGCAGTGCAGAGGTCTTCGCAGGGGAGCAGTACTTC.

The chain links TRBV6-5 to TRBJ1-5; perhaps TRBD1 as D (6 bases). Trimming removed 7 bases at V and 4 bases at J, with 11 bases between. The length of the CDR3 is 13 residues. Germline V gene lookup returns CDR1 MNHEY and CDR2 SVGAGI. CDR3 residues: CASTKGVNQPQHF. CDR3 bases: TGTGCCAGCACCAAGGGGGTGAATCAGCCCCAGCATTTT.

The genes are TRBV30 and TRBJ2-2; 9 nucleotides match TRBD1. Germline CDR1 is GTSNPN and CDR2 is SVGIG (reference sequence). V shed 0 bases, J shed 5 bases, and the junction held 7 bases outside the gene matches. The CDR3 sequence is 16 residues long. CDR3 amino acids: CAWSVQDRGETGELFF. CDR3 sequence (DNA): TGTGCCTGGAGTGTACAGGACAGGGGAGAGACCGGGGAGCTGTTTTTT.

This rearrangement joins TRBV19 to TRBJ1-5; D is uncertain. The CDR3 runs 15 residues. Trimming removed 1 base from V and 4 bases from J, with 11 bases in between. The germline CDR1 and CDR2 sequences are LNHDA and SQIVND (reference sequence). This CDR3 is CASSIASNQNQPQHF. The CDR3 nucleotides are TGTGCCAGTAGTATAGCCTCAAACCAGAATCAGCCCCAGCATTTT.

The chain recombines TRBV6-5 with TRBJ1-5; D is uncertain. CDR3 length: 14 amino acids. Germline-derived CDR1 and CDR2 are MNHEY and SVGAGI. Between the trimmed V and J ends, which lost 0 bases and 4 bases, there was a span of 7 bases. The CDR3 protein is CASSYSEPNQPQHF. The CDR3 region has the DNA TGTGCCAGCAGTTACTCGGAGCCAAATCAGCCCCAGCATTTT.

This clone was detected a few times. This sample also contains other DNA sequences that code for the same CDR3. CDR3 residues: CASSYSGGRTEAFF. CDR3 nucleotides: TGTGCCAGCAGTTACTCTGGAGGGCGAACTGAAGCTTTCTTT. V usage is TRBV6-5 and J usage is TRBJ1-1; D gene uncertain. The CDR3 sequence is 14 residues long. Trimming stripped 0 bases from V and 5 bases from J, with 10 bases between. The germline V gene has CDR1 MNHEY and CDR2 SVGAGI.

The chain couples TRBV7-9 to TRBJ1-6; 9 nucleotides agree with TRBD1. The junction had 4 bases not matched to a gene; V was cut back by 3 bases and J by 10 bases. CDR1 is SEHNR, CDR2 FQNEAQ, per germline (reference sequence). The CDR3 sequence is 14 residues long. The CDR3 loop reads CASSLGGTGSPLHF. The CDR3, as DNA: TGTGCCAGCAGCTTGGGGGGGACAGGGTCACCCCTCCACTTT.

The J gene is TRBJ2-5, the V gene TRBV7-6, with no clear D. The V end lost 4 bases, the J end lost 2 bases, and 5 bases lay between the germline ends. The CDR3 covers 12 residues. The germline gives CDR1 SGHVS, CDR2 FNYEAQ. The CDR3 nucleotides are TGTGCCAGCAGCTCCAGACAAGAGACCCAGTACTTC. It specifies CASSSRQETQYF.

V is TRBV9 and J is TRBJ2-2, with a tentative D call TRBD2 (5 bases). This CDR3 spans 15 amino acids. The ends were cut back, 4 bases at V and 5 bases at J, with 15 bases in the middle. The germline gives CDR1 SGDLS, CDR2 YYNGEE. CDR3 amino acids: CASSLRQERTGELFF. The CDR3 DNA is TGTGCCAGCAGCCTCCGTCAGGAGCGGACCGGGGAGCTGTTTTTT. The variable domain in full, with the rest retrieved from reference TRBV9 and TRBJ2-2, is DSGVTQTPKHLITATGQRVTLRCSPRSGDLSVYWYQQSLDQGLQFLIQYYNGEERAKGNILERFSAQQFPDLHSELNLSSLELGDSALYFCASSLRQERTGELFFGEGSRLTVL.

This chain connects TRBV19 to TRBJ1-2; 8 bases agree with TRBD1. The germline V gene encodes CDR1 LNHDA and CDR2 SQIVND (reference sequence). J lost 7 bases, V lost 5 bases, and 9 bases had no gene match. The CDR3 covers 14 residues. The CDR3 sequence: CASSPRTGSRGYTF. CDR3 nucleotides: TGTGCCAGTAGTCCGCGGACAGGGAGTCGTGGCTACACCTTC.

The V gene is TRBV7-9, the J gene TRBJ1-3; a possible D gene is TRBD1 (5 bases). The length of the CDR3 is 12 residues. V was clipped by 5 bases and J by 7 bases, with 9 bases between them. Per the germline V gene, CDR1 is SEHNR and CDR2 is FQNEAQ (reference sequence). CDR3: CASSNAGNTIYF. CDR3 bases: TGTGCCAGCAGCAACGCAGGGAACACCATATATTTT.

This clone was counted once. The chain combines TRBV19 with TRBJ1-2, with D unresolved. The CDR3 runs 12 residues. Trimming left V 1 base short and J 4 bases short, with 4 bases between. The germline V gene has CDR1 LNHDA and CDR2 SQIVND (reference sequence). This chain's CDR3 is CASSIGPYGYTF. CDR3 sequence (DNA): TGTGCCAGTAGTATAGGGCCCTATGGCTACACCTTC.

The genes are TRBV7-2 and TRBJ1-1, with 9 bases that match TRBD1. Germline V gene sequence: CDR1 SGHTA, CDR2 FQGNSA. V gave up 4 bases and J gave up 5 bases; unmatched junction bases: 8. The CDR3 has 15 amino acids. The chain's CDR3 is CASSSGQGMWTEAFF. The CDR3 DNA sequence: TGTGCCAGCAGCTCCGGACAGGGGATGTGGACTGAAGCTTTCTTT.

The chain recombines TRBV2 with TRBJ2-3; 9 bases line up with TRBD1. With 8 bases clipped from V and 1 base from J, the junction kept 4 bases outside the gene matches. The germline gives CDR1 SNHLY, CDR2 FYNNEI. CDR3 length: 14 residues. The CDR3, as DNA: TGTGCCAGCTCATGGACAGGGGGCACAGATACGCAGTATTTT. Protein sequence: CASSWTGGTDTQYF.

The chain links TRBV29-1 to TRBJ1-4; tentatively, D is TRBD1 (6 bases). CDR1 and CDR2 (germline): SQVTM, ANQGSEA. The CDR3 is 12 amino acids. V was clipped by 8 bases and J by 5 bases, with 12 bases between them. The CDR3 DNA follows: TGCAGCCAGACAGGTGAAAATGAAAAACTGTTTTTT. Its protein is CSQTGENEKLFF.